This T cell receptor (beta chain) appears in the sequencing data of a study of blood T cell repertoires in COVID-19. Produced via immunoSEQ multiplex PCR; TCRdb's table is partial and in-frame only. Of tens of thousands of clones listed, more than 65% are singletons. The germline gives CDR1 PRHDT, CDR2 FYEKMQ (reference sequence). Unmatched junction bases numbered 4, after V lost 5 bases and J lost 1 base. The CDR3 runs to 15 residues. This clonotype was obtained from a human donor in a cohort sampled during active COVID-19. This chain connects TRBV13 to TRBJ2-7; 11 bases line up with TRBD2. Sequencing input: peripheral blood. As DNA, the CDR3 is TGTGCCAGCAGCATTACTAGCGGGGGATCCTACGAGCAGTACTTC. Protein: CASSITSGGSYEQYF.